This T cell receptor (beta chain) was recovered during a study of blood T cell repertoires in COVID-19. Enrollees, about 18 to 90 years old, lived in approximately 24 US areas. The study counted Cohort 3 donors as recovered given two negative PCRs, clearance, or symptom resolution. Per the original methods: The assay estimated nucleated cells by amplifying reference gene primers. Libraries were prepared by immunoSEQ multiplex PCR; TCRdb keeps only in-frame clonotypes and omits some of them. V, J and clone size are taken as reported in that table, and D and trimming were inferred from the DNA itself. The sample has over 120,000 clones, about 79% seen once. This CDR3 region has 16 residues. Deletions cut 3 bases from V and 0 bases from J, with 15 bases between. Germline lookup yields CDR1 KGHSH and CDR2 LQKENI.

This TCR was sampled from a man aged 50 to 59 who had recovered from COVID-19. The source material was PBMCs or T cells enriched from blood (not recorded which). The gene calls are TRBV18 and TRBJ2-7; TRBD2 is a possible D gene (6 bases). The CDR3 here is CASSPFAGRSSYEQYF. Written as DNA, the CDR3 is TGTGCCAGCTCACCGTTCGCGGGACGGAGCTCCTACGAGCAGTACTTC.